A selection of T cell receptor beta chains follows, all from one sample in a study of cytomegalovirus exposure and HLA in healthy donors. Only in-frame clones appear in the TCRdb table, and some are missing; sequencing was by immunoSEQ multiplex PCR. Here the sample spans 95,000 to 150,000 clones, 65% to 80% being singletons. Sample: PBMCs. The receptor source for this set is a man aged 30 to 39 in good health and CMV-seronegative. CDR3s include the opening cysteine and the closing phenylalanine or tryptophan. Each record gives: D gene, CDR3 length, clone size, V gene, J gene, CDR3 protein, CDR3 DNA. D genes are given only for firm matches. Only some rows state a clone size, as once, few, many or a class for expanded clones.

-	14	-	TRBV29-1	TRBJ1-4	CSVDSQGTNEKLFF	TGCAGCGTTGATAGCCAGGGAACTAATGAAAAACTGTTTTTT
TRBD1	14	-	TRBV2	TRBJ2-1	CASSPGQGFDEQFF	TGTGCCAGCAGCCCGGGACAGGGGTTCGATGAGCAGTTCTTC
-	14	-	TRBV7-2	TRBJ1-6	CASSLSPSSIPLHF	TGTGCCAGCAGCTTAAGCCCCTCCTCTATACCCCTCCACTTT
-	12	-	TRBV5-1	TRBJ1-2	CASSLESDGYTF	TGCGCCAGCAGCTTGGAGAGTGATGGCTACACCTTC
-	18	-	TRBV5-1	TRBJ2-1	CASSLAPQQTSSYNEQFF	TGCGCCAGCAGCTTGGCCCCCCAGCAGACTAGCTCCTACAATGAGCAGTTCTTC
TRBD1	14	once	TRBV7-9	TRBJ2-2	CASSMGQGAGELFF	TGTGCCAGCAGCATGGGACAGGGGGCCGGGGAGCTGTTTTTT
-	16	-	TRBV18	TRBJ1-5	CASSPLAGAEGQPQHF	TGTGCCAGCTCACCACTCGCAGGGGCTGAAGGTCAGCCCCAGCATTTT
-	15	-	TRBV5-1	TRBJ1-6	CASSLLQMNNSPLHF	TGCGCCAGCAGCTTGTTACAGATGAATAATTCACCCCTCCACTTT
-	13	-	TRBV7-2	TRBJ1-5	CASSSQGNQPQHF	TGTGCCAGCAGCTCACAGGGCAATCAGCCCCAGCATTTT
-	13	-	TRBV6-6	TRBJ1-1	CASSYGRNTEAFF	TGTGCCAGCAGTTACGGCAGGAACACTGAAGCTTTCTTT
-	13	-	TRBV10-3	TRBJ2-6	CAMRSSGANVLTF	TGTGCCATGCGTAGCTCTGGGGCCAACGTCCTGACTTTC
TRBD1	15	-	TRBV18	TRBJ1-5	CASSPRGQGDQPQHF	TGTGCCAGCTCACCAAGGGGACAGGGAGATCAGCCCCAGCATTTT
-	13	-	TRBV29-1	TRBJ2-7	CSADSQGSYEQYF	TGCAGCGCTGACAGCCAGGGCTCCTACGAGCAGTACTTC
-	14	-	TRBV7-9	TRBJ1-1	CASSRREGSTEAFF	TGTGCCAGCAGCCGCAGGGAGGGTAGCACTGAAGCTTTCTTT
TRBD2	13	-	TRBV28	TRBJ2-5	CASSSGGRETQYF	TGTGCCAGCAGTAGCGGGGGGAGGGAGACCCAGTACTTC
-	13	-	TRBV10-3	TRBJ1-2	CAISPGEVRGYTF	TGTGCCATCAGTCCGGGAGAGGTGAGGGGCTACACCTTC
-	15	-	TRBV7-2	TRBJ1-2	CASSPGGVARYGYTF	TGTGCCAGCAGCCCCGGTGGAGTGGCTCGTTATGGCTACACCTTC
TRBD1	14	-	TRBV6-5	TRBJ2-7	CASSLGQRPYEQYF	TGTGCCAGCAGTTTGGGACAGAGGCCCTACGAGCAGTACTTC
TRBD1	16	-	TRBV7-9	TRBJ2-5	CASSPRETGGTETQYF	TGTGCCAGCAGCCCACGGGAAACAGGGGGCACGGAGACCCAGTACTTC
-	14	-	TRBV19	TRBJ2-3	CASSQGTWTDTQYF	TGTGCCAGTAGTCAAGGGACATGGACAGATACGCAGTATTTT
TRBD1	13	few	TRBV5-1	TRBJ1-2	CASSQDRVSGYTF	TGCGCCAGCAGCCAGGACAGGGTTAGTGGCTACACCTTC
-	18	-	TRBV7-2	TRBJ2-2	CASSFAPDAGENTGELFF	TGTGCCAGCAGCTTTGCCCCTGATGCGGGCGAGAACACCGGGGAGCTGTTTTTT
TRBD1	15	-	TRBV5-1	TRBJ2-5	CASSLGTGVLETQYF	TGCGCCAGCAGCTTGGGCACAGGGGTTTTGGAGACCCAGTACTTC
-	13	-	TRBV7-9	TRBJ2-5	CASSLAGGETQYF	TGTGCCAGCAGCTTAGCAGGGGGAGAGACCCAGTACTTC
TRBD1	18	few	TRBV9	TRBJ1-3	CASSAILGQGGSGNTIYF	TGTGCCAGCAGCGCGATCCTAGGACAGGGAGGCTCTGGAAACACCATATATTTT
TRBD2	18	-	TRBV14	TRBJ2-5	CASSQAPGTSGVKETQYF	TGTGCCAGCAGCCAAGCACCCGGGACTAGCGGGGTCAAAGAGACCCAGTACTTC
TRBD1	13	-	TRBV28	TRBJ1-1	CITDRGRSTEAFF	TGCATAACCGACAGGGGCAGAAGCACTGAAGCTTTCTTT
-	15	-	TRBV6-6	TRBJ2-3	CASNRGGTGTDTQYF	TGTGCCAGCAACCGCGGCGGGACAGGCACAGATACGCAGTATTTT
-	17	-	TRBV4-2	TRBJ1-4	CASSARDRRDNEKGLFF	TGTGCCAGCAGCGCCCGGGACCGGAGGGATAATGAAAAGGGACTGTTTTTT
TRBD2	15	-	TRBV7-2	TRBJ2-5	CASSLLAGEGETQYF	TGTGCCAGCAGCTTACTAGCGGGGGAGGGGGAGACCCAGTACTTC
TRBD2	12	few	TRBV6-1	TRBJ2-7	CASSENSSGGDF	TGTGCCAGCAGTGAAAACTCTAGCGGAGGGGACTTC
-	12	-	TRBV29-1	TRBJ2-5	CSVERRIETQYF	TGCAGCGTTGAGCGCAGGATTGAGACCCAGTACTTC
TRBD2	17	-	TRBV7-9	TRBJ2-3	CASSLYASGGLTDTQYF	TGTGCCAGCAGCTTATATGCTAGCGGGGGGCTCACAGATACGCAGTATTTT
-	17	-	TRBV27	TRBJ2-6	CATGVIPRLSGANVLTF	TGTGCCACCGGGGTGATTCCGAGACTCTCTGGGGCCAACGTCCTGACTTTC
-	12	once	TRBV6-6	TRBJ2-2	CASSYSEGELFF	TGTGCCAGCAGTTACTCGGAGGGGGAGCTGTTTTTT
TRBD2	17	-	TRBV28	TRBJ2-5	CASTLGEGLARRETQYF	TGTGCCAGCACCCTTGGTGAGGGACTAGCGAGACGGGAGACCCAGTACTTC
TRBD1	14	-	TRBV6-1	TRBJ2-7	CASSVSGTAYEQYF	TGTGCCAGCAGTGTTTCCGGGACAGCTTACGAGCAGTACTTC
TRBD1	15	-	TRBV11-3	TRBJ1-2	CASSCGAGGGDGYTF	TGTGCCAGCAGCTGTGGGGCAGGGGGCGGTGATGGCTACACCTTC
-	16	-	TRBV2	TRBJ1-3	CASTRRSQEGGNTIYF	TGTGCCAGCACCCGCAGATCGCAAGAGGGTGGAAACACCATATATTTT
TRBD2	16	-	TRBV7-8	TRBJ2-7	CASSRLAGGIDYEQYF	TGTGCCAGCAGCCGTTTAGCGGGAGGGATTGATTACGAGCAGTACTTC
TRBD1	16	-	TRBV5-1	TRBJ2-7	CASSLGWGQGAHEQYF	TGCGCCAGCAGCTTGGGATGGGGACAGGGGGCCCACGAGCAGTACTTC
-	14	once	TRBV5-1	TRBJ1-5	CASSLGGVSEPQHF	TGCGCCAGCAGCTTGGGTGGAGTCTCCGAGCCCCAGCATTTT
-	15	-	TRBV4-3	TRBJ2-5	CASSQDLQPLETQYF	TGCGCCAGCAGCCAAGATCTACAGCCTCTAGAGACCCAGTACTTC
TRBD2	15	-	TRBV5-1	TRBJ2-3	CASSSGAGGPDTQYF	TGCGCCAGCAGCTCCGGAGCGGGAGGGCCAGATACGCAGTATTTT
-	12	-	TRBV28	TRBJ2-7	CASKGGSYEQYF	TGTGCCAGCAAAGGGGGATCCTACGAGCAGTACTTC
-	13	-	TRBV7-6	TRBJ2-5	CASSLGNEGDQYF	TGTGCCAGCAGCTTAGGGAATGAGGGAGACCAGTACTTC
TRBD2	17	-	TRBV28	TRBJ2-7	CASSLGLAGGTSYEQYF	TGTGCCAGCAGTTTGGGACTAGCGGGGGGGACCTCCTACGAGCAGTACTTC
-	15	-	TRBV9	TRBJ2-7	CASSVASGASYEQYF	TGTGCCAGCAGCGTAGCTTCGGGAGCGTCCTACGAGCAGTACTTC
TRBD1	17	-	TRBV15	TRBJ2-7	CATSRSTDRAFSYEQYF	TGTGCCACCAGCAGATCCACAGACAGGGCTTTCTCCTACGAGCAGTACTTC
TRBD1	16	-	TRBV9	TRBJ1-3	CASSALGDRAGNTIYF	TGTGCCAGCAGCGCCCTAGGGGACAGGGCTGGAAACACCATATATTTT
TRBD1	14	-	TRBV28	TRBJ2-2	CASIRTGGTGELFF	TGTGCCAGCATTCGGACAGGGGGCACCGGGGAGCTGTTTTTT
-	18	-	TRBV18	TRBJ1-2	CASSPVTEILGDKYGYTF	TGTGCCAGCTCACCAGTGACGGAGATATTAGGGGACAAATATGGCTACACCTTC
TRBD2	14	-	TRBV14	TRBJ2-7	CASSPLGTNTEQYF	TGTGCCAGCAGCCCACTAGGGACTAACACAGAGCAGTACTTC
TRBD1	16	-	TRBV2	TRBJ2-7	CASDALRQGTGSSPPF	TGTGCCAGCGACGCCCTCAGACAGGGAACGGGCTCCAGTCCGCCTTTC
TRBD1	14	few	TRBV30	TRBJ2-5	CAWSVSNAGGMKYF	TGTGCCTGGAGTGTATCCAATGCAGGGGGAATGAAGTACTTC
TRBD2	16	-	TRBV7-7	TRBJ2-7	CASSPLAGASSYEQYF	TGTGCCAGCAGCCCACTAGCGGGGGCTAGCTCCTACGAGCAGTACTTC
-	13	-	TRBV7-8	TRBJ1-1	CASSLDIQATAFF	TGTGCCAGCAGCTTAGATATTCAGGCTACAGCTTTCTTT